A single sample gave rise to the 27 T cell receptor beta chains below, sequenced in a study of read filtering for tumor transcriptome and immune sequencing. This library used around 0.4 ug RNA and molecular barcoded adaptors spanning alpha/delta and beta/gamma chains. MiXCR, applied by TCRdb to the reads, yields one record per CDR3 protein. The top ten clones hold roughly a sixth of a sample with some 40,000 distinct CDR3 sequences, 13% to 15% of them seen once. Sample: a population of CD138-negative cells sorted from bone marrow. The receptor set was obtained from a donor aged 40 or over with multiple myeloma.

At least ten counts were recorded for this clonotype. CDR3 protein: CASRPVGPTESNEQFF. The DNA for the CDR3 is TGTGCCAGCAGGCCCGTGGGGCCCACCGAAAGCAATGAGCAGTTCTTC. This chain uses TRBV2 with TRBJ2-1, with D maybe TRBD1 (5 bases). The CDR3 spans 16 residues. From germline, CDR1 is SNHLY and CDR2 FYNNEI. With 6 bases removed from V and 6 bases from J, the gap between germline ends came to 21 bases.

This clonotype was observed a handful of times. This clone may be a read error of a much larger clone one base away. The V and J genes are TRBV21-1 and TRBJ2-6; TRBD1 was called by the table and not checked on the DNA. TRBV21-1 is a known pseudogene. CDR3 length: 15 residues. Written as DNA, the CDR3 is TGTGCCAGCAGCAAACGGGGGGCTGGGGCCAACGTCCCGACTTTC. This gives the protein CASSKRGAGANVPTF.

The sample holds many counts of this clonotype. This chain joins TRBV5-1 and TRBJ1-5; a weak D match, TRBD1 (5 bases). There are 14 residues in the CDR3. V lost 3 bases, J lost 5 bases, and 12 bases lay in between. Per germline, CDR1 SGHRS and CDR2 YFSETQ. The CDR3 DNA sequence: TGCGCCAGCAGCTCGGGCGGGACGGATCAGCCCCAGCATTTT. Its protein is CASSSGGTDQPQHF.

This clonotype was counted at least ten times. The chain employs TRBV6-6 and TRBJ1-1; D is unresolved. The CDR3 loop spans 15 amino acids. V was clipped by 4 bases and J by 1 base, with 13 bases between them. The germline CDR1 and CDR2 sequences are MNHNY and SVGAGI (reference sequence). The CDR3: CASSSGWSGNTEAFF. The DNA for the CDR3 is TGTGCCAGCAGTTCGGGGTGGTCCGGGAACACTGAAGCTTTCTTT.

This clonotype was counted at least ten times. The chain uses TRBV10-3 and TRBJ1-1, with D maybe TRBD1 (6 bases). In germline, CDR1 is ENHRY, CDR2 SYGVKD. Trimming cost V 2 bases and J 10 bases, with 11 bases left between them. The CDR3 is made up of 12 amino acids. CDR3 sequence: CAISEPGQSAFF. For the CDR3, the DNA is TGTGCCATCAGTGAGCCGGGACAATCAGCTTTCTTT.

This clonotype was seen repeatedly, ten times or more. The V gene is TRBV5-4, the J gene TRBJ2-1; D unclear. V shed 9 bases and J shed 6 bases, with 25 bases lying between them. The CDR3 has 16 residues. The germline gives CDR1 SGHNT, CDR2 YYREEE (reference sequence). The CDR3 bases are TGTGCCACCAAGCCCCCTTCCGGGCTTCTCCTCAATGAGCAGTTCTTC. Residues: CATKPPSGLLLNEQFF.

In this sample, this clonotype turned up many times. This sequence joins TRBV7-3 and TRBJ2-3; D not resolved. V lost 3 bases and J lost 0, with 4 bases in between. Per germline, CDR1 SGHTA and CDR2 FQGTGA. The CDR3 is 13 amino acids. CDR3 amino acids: CASSLVSTDTQYF. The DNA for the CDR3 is TGTGCCAGCAGCTTGGTTAGCACAGATACGCAGTATTTT.

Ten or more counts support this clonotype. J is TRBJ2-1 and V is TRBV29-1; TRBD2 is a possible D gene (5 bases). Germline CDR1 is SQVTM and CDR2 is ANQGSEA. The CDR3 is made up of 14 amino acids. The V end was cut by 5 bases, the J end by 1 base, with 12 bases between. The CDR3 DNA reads TGCAGCGTTACCTACGGGAATTCCTACAATGAGCAGTTCTTC. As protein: CSVTYGNSYNEQFF.

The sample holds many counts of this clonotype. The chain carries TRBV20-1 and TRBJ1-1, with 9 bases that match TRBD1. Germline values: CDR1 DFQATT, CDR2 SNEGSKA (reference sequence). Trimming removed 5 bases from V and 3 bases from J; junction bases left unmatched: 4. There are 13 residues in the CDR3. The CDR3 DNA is TGCAGTGCTTCCCGGGACAGGGACACTGAAGCTTTCTTT. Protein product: CSASRDRDTEAFF.

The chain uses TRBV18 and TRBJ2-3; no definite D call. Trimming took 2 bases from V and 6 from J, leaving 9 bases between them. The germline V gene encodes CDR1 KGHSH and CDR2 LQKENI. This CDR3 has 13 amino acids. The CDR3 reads CASSPRSDDTQYF. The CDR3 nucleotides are TGTGCCAGCTCACCAAGGTCGGATGATACGCAGTATTTT.

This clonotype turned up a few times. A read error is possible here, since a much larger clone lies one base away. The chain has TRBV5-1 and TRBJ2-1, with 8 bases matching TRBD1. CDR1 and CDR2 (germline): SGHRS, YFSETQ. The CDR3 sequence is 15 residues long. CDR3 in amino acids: CASDPGQAPNNGQFF. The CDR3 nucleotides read TGCGCCAGCGACCCGGGACAGGCGCCAAACAATGGGCAGTTCTTC.

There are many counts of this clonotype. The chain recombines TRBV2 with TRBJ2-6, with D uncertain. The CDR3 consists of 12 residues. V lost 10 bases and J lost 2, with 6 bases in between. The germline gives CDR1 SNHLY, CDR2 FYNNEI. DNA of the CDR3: TGTGCCACCACGACTGGGGCCAACGTCCTGACTTTC. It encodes CATTTGANVLTF.

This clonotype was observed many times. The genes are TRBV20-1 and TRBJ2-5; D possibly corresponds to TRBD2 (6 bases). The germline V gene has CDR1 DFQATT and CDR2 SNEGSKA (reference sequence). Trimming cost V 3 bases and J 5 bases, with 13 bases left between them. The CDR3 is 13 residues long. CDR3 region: CSASSGSGETQYF. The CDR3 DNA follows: TGCAGTGCTAGCTCTGGGAGCGGGGAGACCCAGTACTTC.

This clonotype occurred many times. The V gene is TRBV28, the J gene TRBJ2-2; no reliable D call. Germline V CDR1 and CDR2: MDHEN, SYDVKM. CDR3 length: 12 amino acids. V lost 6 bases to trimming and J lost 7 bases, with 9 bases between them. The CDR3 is CASRIRHGELFF. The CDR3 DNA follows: TGTGCCAGCAGAATTAGACACGGGGAGCTGTTTTTT.

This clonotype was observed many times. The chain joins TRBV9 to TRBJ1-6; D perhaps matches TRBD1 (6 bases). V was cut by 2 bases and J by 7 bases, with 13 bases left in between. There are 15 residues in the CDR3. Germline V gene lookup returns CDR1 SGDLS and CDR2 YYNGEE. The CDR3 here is CASSVDSGRNSPLHF. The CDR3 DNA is TGTGCCAGCAGCGTGGACAGTGGCCGCAATTCACCCCTCCACTTT.

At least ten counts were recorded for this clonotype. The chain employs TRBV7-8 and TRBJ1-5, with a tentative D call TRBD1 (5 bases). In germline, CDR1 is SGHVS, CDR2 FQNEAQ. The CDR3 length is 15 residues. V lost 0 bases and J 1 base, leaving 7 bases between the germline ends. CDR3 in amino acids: CASSLAGGSNQPQHF. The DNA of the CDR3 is TGTGCCAGCAGCTTAGCCGGGGGAAGCAATCAGCCCCAGCATTTT. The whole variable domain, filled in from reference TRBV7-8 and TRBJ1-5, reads GAGVSQSPRYKVAKRGQDVALRCDPISGHVSLFWYQQALGQGPEFLTYFQNEAQLDKSGLPSDRFFAERPEGSVSTLKIQRTQQEDSAVYLCASSLAGGSNQPQHFGDGTRLSIL.

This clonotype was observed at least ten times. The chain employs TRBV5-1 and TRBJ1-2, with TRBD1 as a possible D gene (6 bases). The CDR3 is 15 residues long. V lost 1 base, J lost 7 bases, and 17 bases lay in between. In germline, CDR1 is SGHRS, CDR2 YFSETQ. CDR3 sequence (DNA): TGCGCCAGCAGCTTGCCCACCCCCTTAGGGGGTGGCTACACCTTC. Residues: CASSLPTPLGGGYTF.

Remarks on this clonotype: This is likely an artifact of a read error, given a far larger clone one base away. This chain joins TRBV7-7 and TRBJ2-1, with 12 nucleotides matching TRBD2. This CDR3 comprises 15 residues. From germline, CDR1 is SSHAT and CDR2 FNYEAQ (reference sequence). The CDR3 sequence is CASSLGTSGVYEQSF. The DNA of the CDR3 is TGTGCCAGCAGCTTAGGGACTAGCGGGGTCTATGAGCAGTCCTTC.

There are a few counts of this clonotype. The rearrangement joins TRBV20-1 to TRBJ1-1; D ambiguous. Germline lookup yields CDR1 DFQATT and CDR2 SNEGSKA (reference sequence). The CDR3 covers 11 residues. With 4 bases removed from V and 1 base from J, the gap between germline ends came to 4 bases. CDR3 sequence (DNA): TGCAGTGCTATCCCGAACACTGAAGCTTTCTTT. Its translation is CSAIPNTEAFF.

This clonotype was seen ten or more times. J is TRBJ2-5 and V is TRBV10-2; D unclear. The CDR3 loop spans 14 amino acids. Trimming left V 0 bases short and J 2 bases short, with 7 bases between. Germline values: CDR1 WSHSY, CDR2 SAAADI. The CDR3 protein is CASSESWAQETQYF. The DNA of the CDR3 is TGCGCCAGCAGTGAGTCCTGGGCTCAAGAGACCCAGTACTTC.

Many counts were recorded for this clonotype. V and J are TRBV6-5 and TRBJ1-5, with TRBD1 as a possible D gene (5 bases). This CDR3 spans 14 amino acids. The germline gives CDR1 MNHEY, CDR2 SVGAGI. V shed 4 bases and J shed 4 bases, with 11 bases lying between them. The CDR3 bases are TGTGCCAGCAGTTTCTCGGGACGGAATCAGCCCCAGCATTTT. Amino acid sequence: CASSFSGRNQPQHF.

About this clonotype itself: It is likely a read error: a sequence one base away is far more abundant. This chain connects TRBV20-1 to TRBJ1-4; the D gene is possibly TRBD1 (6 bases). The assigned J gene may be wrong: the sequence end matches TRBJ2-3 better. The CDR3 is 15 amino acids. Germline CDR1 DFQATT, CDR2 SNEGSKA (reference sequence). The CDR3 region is CSATNPGQSSDAQYF. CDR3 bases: TGCAGTGCTACCAACCCTGGACAGAGCTCAGATGCGCAGTATTTT.

In nucleotides, the CDR3 is TGTGCCAGCAGCTTTCGGGGGCATGAGCAGTTCTTC. Its translation: CASSFRGHEQFF. The chain recombines TRBV11-3 with TRBJ2-1, with D perhaps TRBD1 or TRBD2 (6 bases each). CDR3 length: 12 residues. Germline values: CDR1 SGHNT, CDR2 YENEEA. The ends were cut back, 3 bases at V and 8 bases at J, with 8 bases in the middle.

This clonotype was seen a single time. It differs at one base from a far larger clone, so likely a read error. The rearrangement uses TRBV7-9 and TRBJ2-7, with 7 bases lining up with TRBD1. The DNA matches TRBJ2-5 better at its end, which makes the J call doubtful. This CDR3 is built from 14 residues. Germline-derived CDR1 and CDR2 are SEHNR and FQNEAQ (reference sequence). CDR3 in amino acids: CASSGLTGRETQYF. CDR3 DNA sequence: TGTGCCAGCAGCGGACTGACAGGGCGAGAGACCCAGTACTTC.

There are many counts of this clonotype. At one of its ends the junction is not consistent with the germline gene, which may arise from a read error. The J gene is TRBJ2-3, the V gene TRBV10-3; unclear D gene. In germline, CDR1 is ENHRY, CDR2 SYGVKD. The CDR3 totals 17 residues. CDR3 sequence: CTISEWLPYMGTDTQYF. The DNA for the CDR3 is TGTACCATCAGTGAGTGGCTACCCTATATGGGCACAGATACGCAGTATTTT.

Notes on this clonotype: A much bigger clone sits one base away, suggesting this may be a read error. The CDR3 sequence is CASRAGLAAGSDTQYF. CDR3 nucleotides: TGTGCCAGCCGCGCGGGACTAGCGGCCGGCTCAGATACGCAGTATTTT. The chain recombines TRBV13 with TRBJ2-3; TRBD2 aligns across 11 bases. Germline values: CDR1 PRHDT, CDR2 FYEKMQ (reference sequence). This CDR3 spans 16 amino acids. V trimming: 8 bases; J trimming: 4 bases; junction bases outside the gene matches: 11.

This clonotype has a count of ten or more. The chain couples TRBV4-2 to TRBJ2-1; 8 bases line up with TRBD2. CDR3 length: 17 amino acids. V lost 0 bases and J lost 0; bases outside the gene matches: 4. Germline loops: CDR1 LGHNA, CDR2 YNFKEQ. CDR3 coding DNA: TGTGCCAGCAGCCAAGACCTAGCGGGCAGCTCCTACAATGAGCAGTTCTTC. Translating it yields CASSQDLAGSSYNEQFF.